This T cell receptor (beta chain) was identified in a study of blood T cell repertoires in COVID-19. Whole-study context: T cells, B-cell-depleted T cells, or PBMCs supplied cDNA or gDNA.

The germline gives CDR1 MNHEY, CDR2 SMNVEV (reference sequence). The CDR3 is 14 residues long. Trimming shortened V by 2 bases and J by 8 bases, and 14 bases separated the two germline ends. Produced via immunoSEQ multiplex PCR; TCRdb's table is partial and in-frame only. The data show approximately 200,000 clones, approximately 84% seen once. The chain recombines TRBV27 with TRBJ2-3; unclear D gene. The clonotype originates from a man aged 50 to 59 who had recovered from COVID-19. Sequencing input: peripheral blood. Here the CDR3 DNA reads TGTGCCAGCAGTTTAGCCCCTAGTTTTGGTACGCAGTATTTT. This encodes CASSLAPSFGTQYF.